This T cell receptor beta chain was identified during a study of CD8+CD57+ T cells in acquired aplastic anemia. TCR beta VDJ and CDR3 profiling used genomic DNA as template. TCRdb re-derived calls from the reads in MiXCR, one entry per CDR3 protein. The sample consists of approximately 200,000 distinct CDR3 sequences, roughly 50% of them appearing once. Germline loops: CDR1 LGHDT, CDR2 YNNKEL (reference sequence). This CDR3 is built from 15 residues. Trimming removed 2 bases at V and 2 bases at J, with 7 bases between. By flow cytometry, patients selected for sequencing had shown an expansion of CD8+CD57+ cells. Every patient had severe acquired aplastic anemia. The blood sampling took place in patients who had so far received no therapy. Ten or more counts support this clonotype.

V gene TRBV3-1 combines with J gene TRBJ1-6; D is undetermined. The clonotype comes from a human donor with aplastic anemia. The sample was sorted CD4+, CD8+, or CD8+CD57+ T cells (not recorded which) from PBMCs. The CDR3 here is CASSQREAYNSPLHF. The DNA of the CDR3 is TGTGCCAGCAGCCAAAGGGAGGCCTATAATTCACCCCTCCACTTT.